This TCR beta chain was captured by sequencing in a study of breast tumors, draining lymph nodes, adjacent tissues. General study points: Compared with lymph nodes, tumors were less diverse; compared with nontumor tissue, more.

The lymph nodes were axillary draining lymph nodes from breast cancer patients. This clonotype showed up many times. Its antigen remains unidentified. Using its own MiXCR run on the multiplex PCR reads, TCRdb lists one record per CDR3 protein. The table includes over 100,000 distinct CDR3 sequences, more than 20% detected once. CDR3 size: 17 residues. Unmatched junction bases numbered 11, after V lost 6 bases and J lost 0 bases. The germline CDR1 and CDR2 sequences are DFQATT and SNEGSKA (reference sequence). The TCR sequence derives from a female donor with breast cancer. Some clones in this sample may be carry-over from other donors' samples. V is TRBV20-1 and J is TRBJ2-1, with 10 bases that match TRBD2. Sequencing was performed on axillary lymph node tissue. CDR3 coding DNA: TGCAGTGCGCGGACCGGGACTAGCGTGAGCTCCTACAATGAGCAGTTCTTC. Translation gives CSARTGTSVSSYNEQFF.